One and the same sample provided the 18 T cell receptor beta chains below, sequenced in a study of immune evolution from preneoplasia to lung adenocarcinoma. Assay: immunoSEQ multiplex PCR; the TCRdb copy retains only in-frame clones and omits some. The sample includes approximately 11,000 clones, 80% to 90% of them seen just once. The sequencing input was FFPE invasive lung adenocarcinoma tissue. These TCRs come from an older person with invasive lung adenocarcinoma.

This chain links TRBV19 with TRBJ1-4, with D perhaps TRBD1 (6 bases). V shed 1 base and J shed 5 bases, with 14 bases lying between them. There are 16 residues in the CDR3. Per the germline V gene, CDR1 is LNHDA and CDR2 is SQIVND (reference sequence). As DNA, the CDR3 is TGTGCCAGTAGTATAGGCGACAGGACTCAAAATGAAAAACTGTTTTTT. Protein sequence: CASSIGDRTQNEKLFF.

This clone was detected once. The CDR3 region is CASSLRGGRDTGELFF. The CDR3 DNA reads TGTGCCAGCAGCTTACGTGGAGGGAGGGACACCGGGGAGCTGTTTTTT. This chain joins TRBV11-3 and TRBJ2-2; 7 positions agree with TRBD2. The CDR3 extends over 16 amino acids. Germline CDR1 reads SGHNT; CDR2 reads YENEEA. V lost 2 bases to trimming and J lost 3 bases; unmatched junction nucleotides: 6.

The V gene is TRBV11-2, the J gene TRBJ2-2, with 7 bases identical to TRBD2. The V and J ends lost 8 bases and 4 bases, in that order; junction bases with no gene match: 7. Germline V lookup: CDR1 SGHAT, CDR2 FQNNGV. CDR3 length: 14 amino acids. The CDR3 sequence: CASGTTGSTGELFF. CDR3 coding DNA: TGTGCCAGCGGGACTACAGGATCCACCGGGGAGCTGTTTTTT.

The chain joins TRBV7-3 to TRBJ2-3, with a weak D call TRBD1 (5 bases). CDR1 and CDR2 from the germline V gene are SGHTA and FQGTGA. The ends were cut back, 5 bases at V and 0 bases at J, with 9 bases in the middle. This CDR3 has 14 amino acids. Here the CDR3 reads CASSPTDSTDTQYF. The CDR3 region has the DNA TGTGCCAGCAGCCCGACAGACAGCACAGATACGCAGTATTTT.

The chain joins TRBV6-5 to TRBJ2-3; maybe TRBD2 (7 bases). The CDR3 extends over 15 amino acids. With 2 bases removed from V and 3 bases from J, the gap between germline ends came to 12 bases. Germline V CDR1 and CDR2: MNHEY, SVGAGI. The CDR3 region is CASSYLRGTTDTQYF. The CDR3 DNA reads as TGTGCCAGCAGTTACCTGCGGGGGACAACAGATACGCAGTATTTT.

The chain is built from TRBV5-6 and TRBJ2-3, with 11 bases identical to TRBD1. Germline lookup yields CDR1 SGHDT and CDR2 YYEEEE. With 2 bases clipped from V and 4 bases from J, the junction kept 3 bases outside the gene matches. This CDR3 comprises 15 residues. For the CDR3, the DNA is TGTGCCAGCAGCTTCGGGACAGGGGGTGCAGATACGCAGTATTTT. It encodes CASSFGTGGADTQYF. The whole variable domain, remainder taken from reference TRBV5-6 and TRBJ2-3, is DAGVTQSPTHLIKTRGQQVTLRCSPKSGHDTVSWYQQALGQGPQFIFQYYEEEERQRGNFPDRFSGHQFPNYSSELNVNALLLGDSALYLCASSFGTGGADTQYFGPGTRLTVL.

This clone appeared once. The chain employs TRBV7-2 and TRBJ1-4; no clear D. With 1 base removed from V and 8 bases from J, the gap between germline ends came to 11 bases. The length of the CDR3 is 14 residues. Looked up from germline, CDR1 is SGHTA and CDR2 is FQGNSA. The CDR3 region is CASSLEAQDEKLFF. The DNA for the CDR3 is TGTGCCAGCAGCTTAGAAGCTCAAGACGAAAAACTGTTTTTT.

In this sample, this clone turned up once. The rearrangement joins TRBV2 to TRBJ1-5; the D is unclear. The CDR3 runs 13 residues. Germline loops: CDR1 SNHLY, CDR2 FYNNEI. V lost 8 bases, J lost 0 bases, and 8 bases lay in between. The CDR3 spells CASAGYSNQPQHF. CDR3 DNA: TGTGCCAGCGCCGGTTATAGCAATCAGCCCCAGCATTTT.

The chain has TRBV18 and TRBJ2-7; no reliable D call. This CDR3 is built from 13 residues. With 3 bases removed from V and 4 bases from J, the gap between germline ends came to 10 bases. The germline V gene encodes CDR1 KGHSH and CDR2 LQKENI. The CDR3 reads CASSPSFWYEQYF. For the CDR3, the DNA is TGTGCCAGCTCACCTAGTTTCTGGTACGAGCAGTACTTC.

J is TRBJ1-5 and V is TRBV19, with D possibly being TRBD1 (5 bases). The V end was cut by 3 bases, the J end by 4 bases, with 10 bases between. Germline lookup yields CDR1 LNHDA and CDR2 SQIVND (reference sequence). The CDR3 has 14 amino acids. The CDR3 here is CASSIEAGNQPQHF. The CDR3 nucleotides are TGTGCCAGTAGTATCGAGGCAGGGAATCAGCCCCAGCATTTT.

This clone was found once. This rearrangement joins TRBV19 to TRBJ1-5; D is uncertain. The CDR3 covers 13 residues. Per the germline V gene, CDR1 is LNHDA and CDR2 is SQIVND (reference sequence). V was trimmed by 6 bases and J by 1 base, leaving 7 bases between them. The CDR3 coding sequence is TGTGCCAGTAGGGTGGGGAGCAATCAGCCCCAGCATTTT. It translates to CASRVGSNQPQHF.

The V gene is TRBV30, the J gene TRBJ1-1, with TRBD1 identical over 7 bases. Looked up from germline, CDR1 is GTSNPN and CDR2 is SVGIG (reference sequence). J was trimmed by 4 bases and V by 4 bases; bases with no gene match: 3. CDR3 length equals 12 residues. The CDR3 is CAWKNRGTEAFF. In nucleotides, the CDR3 is TGTGCCTGGAAGAACAGGGGCACTGAAGCTTTCTTT.

This sequence joins TRBV10-2 and TRBJ1-5; D call uncertain. V lost 11 bases, J lost 0 bases, and 17 bases lay in between. Germline values: CDR1 WSHSY, CDR2 SAAADI. This CDR3 is 15 amino acids long. In DNA form, the CDR3 reads TGCGCCTCCAGGAAAGGGTCGAATAGCAATCAGCCCCAGCATTTT. It codes for CASRKGSNSNQPQHF.

This clone came up a few times. The chain has TRBV9 and TRBJ2-7, with D perhaps matching TRBD1 or TRBD2 (5 bases each). This CDR3 is built from 15 residues. V lost 1 base and J 3 bases, leaving 14 bases between the germline ends. Germline CDR1 SGDLS, CDR2 YYNGEE. CDR3 nucleotide sequence: TGTGCCAGCAGCGTATCCCGGGACGGCGACTACGAGCAGTACTTC. Translated: CASSVSRDGDYEQYF.

This chain joins TRBV11-1 and TRBJ1-2; TRBD1 is a possible D gene (5 bases). Trimming shortened V by 5 bases and J by 8 bases, and 15 bases separated the two germline ends. CDR3 length: 13 amino acids. CDR1 and CDR2 (germline): SGHAT, FQDESV (reference sequence). The CDR3 sequence: CASSATTVAGYTF. The CDR3 DNA reads TGTGCCAGCAGCGCAACGACAGTTGCGGGCTACACCTTC.

The chain carries TRBV30 and TRBJ1-5, with D perhaps TRBD1 (5 bases). Trimming cost V 5 bases and J 5 bases, with 10 bases left between them. CDR3 size: 12 residues. CDR1 and CDR2 from the germline V gene are GTSNPN and SVGIG (reference sequence). CDR3 protein: CAWGALDQPQHF. In DNA, the CDR3 is TGTGCCTGGGGGGCCCTAGATCAGCCCCAGCATTTT.

This chain connects TRBV28 to TRBJ1-5; the match to TRBD1 covers 7 bases. The CDR3 contains 15 residues. Trimming took 6 bases from V and 0 from J; bases not matched to a gene: 5. Germline values: CDR1 MDHEN, CDR2 SYDVKM. CDR3 sequence (DNA): TGTGCCAGCAGATCCGGGACAGCTAGCAATCAGCCCCAGCATTTT. Translation: CASRSGTASNQPQHF.

This clone was detected only a few times. The rearrangement uses TRBV7-5 and TRBJ1-5; TRBD1, as called in the table, went unchecked against the DNA. TRBV7-5 is assigned pseudogene status. The CDR3 has 14 residues. CDR3 sequence (DNA): TGTGCCAGAAGCTTGCAGGGTTCTGAGCAGCCCCAGCATTTT. This codes for CARSLQGSEQPQHF.